A selection of T cell receptor beta chains follows, all from one sample in a study of T cells after yellow fever vaccination. TCRdb called the 5' RACE reads again in MiXCR, with one record for every CDR3 protein. The sample carries a few hundred thousand distinct CDR3 sequences, 6.8% recorded once. The sample consisted of PBMCs, taken 45 days after the first yellow fever vaccination. The receptors originated from a young man who received the YFV17D yellow fever vaccine. Both conserved end residues are part of each CDR3. Fields, in order: D gene, clone size, J gene, V gene, CDR3 DNA, CDR3 protein. D genes are given only for firm matches. Clone size is stated in some rows and not others, as once, few, many or a class when expanded.

>NA|NA|TRBJ2-1|TRBV5-1
TGCGCCAGCAGCTTGGCCTTGGTCGGTGAGCAGTTCTTC
CASSLALVGEQFF
>NA|many|TRBJ1-6|TRBV20-1
TGCAGTGCCAAGGGGGGGAATTCACCCCTCCACTTT
CSAKGGNSPLHF
>TRBD2|few|TRBJ2-5|TRBV12-3/TRBV12-4
TGTGCCAGCAGTCCGCGGACTAGCGGGGGGGTAGAGGAGGAGACCCAGTACTTC
CASSPRTSGGVEEETQYF
>NA|few|TRBJ1-3|TRBV7-2
TGTGCCAGCAGCGGACGGGAGTCGAACACCATATATTTT
CASSGRESNTIYF
>NA|many|TRBJ1-1|TRBV29-1
TGCAGCGCTGGGGTGGGTACTGAAGCTTTCTTT
CSAGVGTEAFF
>TRBD1|few|TRBJ2-1|TRBV3-1
TGTGCCAGCAGCCAAGTACGCGACAGGGTCTTCTTC
CASSQVRDRVFF
>TRBD2|NA|TRBJ2-1|TRBV7-9
TGTGCCAGCAGTAGCGGGGCCTATGAGCAGTTCTTC
CASSSGAYEQFF
>NA|many|TRBJ2-3|TRBV7-2
TGTGCCAGCAGCTTAGCGCTGGGGTGGGGGCCGAATACGCAGTATTTT
CASSLALGWGPNTQYF
>TRBD2|many|TRBJ2-1|TRBV4-3
TGCGCCAGCAGCCAGGGACTAGACTCCTACAATGAGCAGTTCTTC
CASSQGLDSYNEQFF
>NA|many|TRBJ2-5|TRBV7-8
TGTGCCAGCAGCCTCCGGACTTCTCAAGAGACCCAGTACTTC
CASSLRTSQETQYF
>TRBD2|few|TRBJ2-7|TRBV12-3/TRBV12-4
TGTGCCAGCAGTCAACGACTAGCACTCCACGAGCAGTACTTC
CASSQRLALHEQYF
>NA|few|TRBJ1-1|TRBV6-1
TGTGCCAGCAGTCCGCTTGGCAGCCTGAACACTGAAGCTTTCTTT
CASSPLGSLNTEAFF
>TRBD1|NA|TRBJ2-1|TRBV11-2
TGTGCCAGCAGCTCGACCGGACAGGGGACGAGGAATGAGCAGTTCTTC
CASSSTGQGTRNEQFF
>TRBD2|few|TRBJ2-5|TRBV7-9
TGTGCCGGCCAGCGAGCGGGAGAAGAGACCCAGTACTTC
CAGQRAGEETQYF
>NA|NA|TRBJ1-1|TRBV27
TGTGCCAGCAGTCCCCGCAGGTACACTGAAGCTTTCTTT
CASSPRRYTEAFF
>NA|NA|TRBJ1-5|TRBV18
TGTGCCAGCTCACCACCCTCCGCAGGGGAGAATCAGCCCCAGCATTTT
CASSPPSAGENQPQHF
>NA|many|TRBJ2-7|TRBV4-2
TGTGCCAGCAGCCAGCCCCTACTGGCGCGGGGAACCTACGAGCAGTACTTC
CASSQPLLARGTYEQYF
>NA|NA|TRBJ2-2|TRBV13
TGTGCCAGCAGCTTGACAGAATTCGCGAACACCGGGGAGCTGTTTTTT
CASSLTEFANTGELFF
>NA|few|TRBJ2-3|TRBV6-6
TGTGCCAGCAGTTACTCGACAACAGATACGCAGTATTTT
CASSYSTTDTQYF
>NA|few|TRBJ1-1|TRBV6-5
TGTGCCAGCAGTTACTCCCCGGCTCGGGCTGAAGCTTTCTTT
CASSYSPARAEAFF
>NA|many|TRBJ1-4|TRBV5-1
TGCGCCAGCAGCTTGGAGAGGTGGGCTAATGAAAAACTGTTTTTT
CASSLERWANEKLFF
>NA|few|TRBJ1-6|TRBV6-5
TGTGCCAGCATGTCCCCCATCGGGAATTCACCCCTCCACTTT
CASMSPIGNSPLHF
>NA|NA|TRBJ2-5|TRBV7-2
TGTGCCAGCAGCTTATTGGGTTCCTGGGAGACCCAGTACTTC
CASSLLGSWETQYF
>NA|few|TRBJ2-5|TRBV6-5
TGTGCCAGCAGTTACGGAGGGCGGAAAGGAGAGACCCAGTACTTC
CASSYGGRKGETQYF
>NA|NA|TRBJ1-1|TRBV6-2/TRBV6-3
TGTGCCAGCAGTTACCCCGGACCCCGGAGGACTGAAGCTTTCTTT
CASSYPGPRRTEAFF
>TRBD2|few|TRBJ2-1|TRBV7-9
TGTGCCAGCAGCTTAGAGACTAGCGGGGGGGAGCAGTTCTTC
CASSLETSGGEQFF
>TRBD2|NA|TRBJ2-1|TRBV2
TGTGCCAGCAGTACGATGGGGGGGACCTACAATGAGCAGTTCTTC
CASSTMGGTYNEQFF
>NA|once|TRBJ2-3|TRBV6-2/TRBV6-3
TGTGCCAGCAGTCCTCTACCAGGGGCAGATTGGGCAGATACGCAGTATTTT
CASSPLPGADWADTQYF